The source of this T cell receptor beta chain is a study of blood T cell repertoires in COVID-19 (dated by TCRdb to 2020 to 2021). Describing the broader study: Samples covering the acute and convalescent phases of COVID-19 were provided by collaborators in the United States, Italy and Spain. The prospective study material was composed of cDNA or gDNA derived from T cells, B-cell-depleted T cells, or PBMCs. The dataset comprised deeply sampled blood TCRbeta repertoires from subjects exposed to, actively infected with, or recovered from COVID-19. The repertoires were made available in a free public database intended to serve as a resource for research on the immune response to SARS-CoV-2. The samples were drawn from the first 160 participants of the ongoing ImmuneRACE study and from more than 1,000 subjects provided by 6 global collaborators. Sample metadata almost always included a de-identified subject ID, COVID-19 status, age in years and sex. Where HLA class I and class II types were available, the types were taken from metadata supplied by the sample provider, not from assay-based typing. Study-wide conclusions, independent of this receptor: How much clinical and demographic metadata was included differed by source and by participant, and the metadata was provided uncurated.

The collaborating institutions used their own protocols to collect whole blood in K2EDTA tubes. Collaborator samples were shipped for TCRbeta analysis as frozen whole blood, isolated PBMCs, or DNA extracted from either sample type. A note on this clone: Its antigen is not yet known. No base qualities exist here, and no much larger clone lies one base off it.

TCRbeta CDR3 regions were amplified from genomic DNA by means of the immunoSEQ Assay, a bias-controlled multiplex PCR. The authors' analysis ran thus. Within the assay, amplification of reference gene primers was used to estimate how many nucleated cells each sample contained. To quantify the absolute abundance of each unique TCRbeta CDR3 rearrangement, sequence reads were collapsed and filtered. For each sample, productive Simpson clonality was calculated as the square root of Simpson's diversity index across productive rearrangements. TCRdb obtained this table from immuneACCESS and retained in-frame rearrangements with V and J assigned. These tables miss some clones; where compared with another copy, unresolved V genes account for less than half of the shortfall, and the remainder is unexplained. Clone size and V and J calls were adopted from that table, with D and trimming inferred from the DNA. The sample table shows 200,000 to 300,000 clones, and over 70% are seen once. About 3.1% of the sample goes to the ten largest clones.

The origin of this receptor is a woman older than 75 with acute or convalescent COVID-19. The sequencing input was peripheral blood.

The CDR3 is CASRSGTGFSNYGYTF. The bases are TGTGCCAGCAGATCCGGGACAGGGTTTTCCAACTATGGCTACACCTTC. The rearranged segments are TRBV2 and TRBJ1-2; TRBD1 matches 9 bases in the middle. Looking up the germline V gene yields CDR1 SNHLY and CDR2 FYNNEI. The CDR3 sequence holds 16 residues, the cysteine and phenylalanine included. Just CDR3 DNA is preserved here, 48 bases in frame from base 1. V is cut back by 6 bases and J by 2 bases, with 10 bases in the junction unmatched.